Presented here are 20 T cell receptor beta chains from one specimen sequenced in a study of blood T cells in healthy people across ages. It was with a sample-barcoded 5' primer and a J-beta primer mix that a second PCR of about 7 to 12 cycles was run. TCRdb itself ran the 5' RACE reads through MiXCR, one entry per CDR3 protein. The sample records approximately 1,000,000 distinct CDR3 sequences, 40% to 45% being singletons. Sequenced input: blood. The receptor source for this set is a woman aged 55-75 years in good health.

About this clonotype: A read error may account for a junction end that differs from germline. The chain combines TRBV15 with TRBJ2-5; D remains ambiguous. Germline V gene sequence: CDR1 LNHNV, CDR2 YYDKDF (reference sequence). The CDR3 covers 13 residues. The CDR3 DNA reads TGTGCCGCCAGCAGTCATTATCAAGAGACCCAGTACTTC. Residues: CAASSHYQETQYF.

The V gene is TRBV2, the J gene TRBJ2-5; D is undetermined. V was shortened by 4 bases and J by 1 base, with 7 bases between the two germline ends. The germline gives CDR1 SNHLY, CDR2 FYNNEI. This CDR3 has 13 amino acids. The CDR3 is CASSGPCQETQYF. CDR3 bases: TGTGCCAGCAGTGGCCCGTGCCAAGAGACCCAGTACTTC.

The chain has TRBV2 and TRBJ2-3; TRBD2 matches 11 bases. This CDR3 is built from 17 residues. CDR1 SNHLY and CDR2 FYNNEI come from the germline V gene. The trim removed 7 bases at V and 1 base at J, leaving 10 bases unmatched. The CDR3, as DNA: TGTGCCAGCATCTATTCTAGCGGGAGGTGGGGCACAGATACGCAGTATTTT. As protein: CASIYSSGRWGTDTQYF.

The chain combines TRBV2 with TRBJ2-7; no firm D call. V lost 2 bases to trimming and J lost 5 bases, with 7 bases between them. The CDR3 sequence is 12 residues long. Looked up from germline, CDR1 is SNHLY and CDR2 is FYNNEI. The DNA of the CDR3 is TGTGCCAGCAGTGAAACCTGGAACGAGCAGTACTTC. Amino acids: CASSETWNEQYF. The full variable domain, in which reference TRBV2 and TRBJ2-7 provide the parts outside the CDR3, is EPEVTQTPSHQVTQMGQEVILRCVPISNHLYFYWYRQILGQKVEFLVSFYNNEISEKSEIFDDQFSVERPDGSNFTLKIRSTKLEDSAMYFCASSETWNEQYFGPGTRLTVT.

This rearrangement joins TRBV20-1 to TRBJ1-5, with D maybe TRBD1 (6 bases). The CDR3 is 14 residues long. The germline gives CDR1 DFQATT, CDR2 SNEGSKA (reference sequence). V lost 6 bases to trimming and J lost 4 bases, with 16 bases between them. As DNA, the CDR3 is TGCAGTGCCACCGAACAGGGTGGTAATCAGCCCCAGCATTTT. Translation: CSATEQGGNQPQHF.

V is TRBV6-1 and J is TRBJ2-1; weak D call: TRBD1 (5 bases). The CDR3 covers 13 residues. Trimming shortened V by 3 bases and J by 7 bases, and 10 bases separated the two germline ends. Germline CDR1 reads MNHNS; CDR2 reads SASEGT. This CDR3 reads CASSEYRGNEQFF. Written as DNA, the CDR3 is TGTGCCAGCAGTGAGTATAGGGGTAATGAGCAGTTCTTC.

V usage is TRBV3-1 and J usage is TRBJ2-1; a possible D gene is TRBD2 (5 bases). The CDR3 is made up of 15 amino acids. Germline V gives CDR1 LGHDT, CDR2 YNNKEL (reference sequence). V was clipped by 4 bases and J by 10 bases, with 20 bases between them. Here the CDR3 DNA reads TGTGCCAGCAGCCCCTGGGAGCCTTCGGGTGGGGAGCAGTTCTTC. This encodes CASSPWEPSGGEQFF.

V gene TRBV6-5 combines with J gene TRBJ2-7; D remains ambiguous. V was cut by 0 bases and J by 5 bases, with 8 bases left in between. CDR3 length: 13 amino acids. Germline CDR1 and CDR2: MNHEY and SVGAGI. As DNA, the CDR3 is TGTGCCAGCAGTTACTCTGGCGCCCACGAGCAGTACTTC. The encoded protein is CASSYSGAHEQYF.

The sample holds one count of this clonotype. The rearrangement links TRBV2 to TRBJ1-4; TRBD1 is a possible D gene (5 bases). Germline CDR1 reads SNHLY; CDR2 reads FYNNEI. The CDR3 is 15 amino acids. V gave up 6 bases and J gave up 5 bases, with 16 bases separating them. In DNA, the CDR3 is TGTGCCAGCAGGGTAGGGGAGCAGAGAAATGAAAAACTGTTTTTT. This codes for CASRVGEQRNEKLFF.

The V call is TRBV5-8, the J call TRBJ2-5; 11 bases fit TRBD2. The germline V gene encodes CDR1 SGHTS and CDR2 YDEGEE. J gave up 5 bases and V 2 bases, and 5 bases lay outside the gene matches. This CDR3 has 15 residues. The CDR3 region is CASSFSGRADETQYF. DNA for the CDR3: TGTGCCAGCAGCTTTAGCGGGAGGGCCGATGAGACCCAGTACTTC.

This clonotype showed up just a few times. The gene calls are TRBV7-2 and TRBJ2-5; the D is unclear. The CDR3 covers 13 residues. Germline V gene lookup returns CDR1 SGHTA and CDR2 FQGNSA. V lost 0 bases to trimming and J lost 3 bases, with 5 bases between them. The CDR3 bases are TGTGCCAGCAGCTTAGCATATAAAGAGACCCAGTACTTC. Translating it yields CASSLAYKETQYF.

This clonotype was found a few times. The chain uses TRBV4-2 and TRBJ1-2, with D perhaps TRBD1 (5 bases). This CDR3 region has 16 residues. The germline V gene encodes CDR1 LGHNA and CDR2 YNFKEQ. The ends were cut back, 0 bases at V and 4 bases at J, with 15 bases in the middle. The CDR3 is CASSQEVGQITYGYTF. The CDR3 DNA is TGTGCCAGCAGCCAAGAAGTCGGACAAATAACCTATGGCTACACCTTC.

The V call is TRBV2, the J call TRBJ2-3; 9 bases fit TRBD2. V gave up 3 bases and J gave up 4 bases; unmatched junction bases: 11. Germline V gene lookup returns CDR1 SNHLY and CDR2 FYNNEI. The CDR3 has 17 amino acids. CDR3 nucleotides: TGTGCCAGCAGTGATACTATAGCGGGAGAGCGGGCAGATACGCAGTATTTT. Encoded protein: CASSDTIAGERADTQYF.

The count of this clonotype is one. The chain uses TRBV5-1 and TRBJ2-5, with D hard to call. Germline V CDR1 and CDR2: SGHRS, YFSETQ. This CDR3 is 15 amino acids long. V gave up 2 bases and J gave up 2 bases, with 13 bases separating them. The CDR3, as DNA: TGCGCCAGCAGCTTAGGTGTCACAGTTCAAGAGACCCAGTACTTC. It encodes CASSLGVTVQETQYF. The full variable domain, in which reference TRBV5-1 and TRBJ2-5 provide the parts outside the CDR3, is KAGVTQTPRYLIKTRGQQVTLSCSPISGHRSVSWYQQTPGQGLQFLFEYFSETQRNKGNFPGRFSGRQFSNSRSEMNVSTLELGDSALYLCASSLGVTVQETQYFGPGTRLLVL.

The V gene is TRBV3-1, the J gene TRBJ2-7; D unclear. The end of the DNA aligns better with TRBJ2-5, so the J call may be wrong. The CDR3 is made up of 15 amino acids. Germline CDR1 reads LGHDT; CDR2 reads YNNKEL (reference sequence). CDR3 residues: CASRRTTNLVSTQYF. The CDR3 bases are TGTGCCAGCCGAAGAACGACGAACTTAGTGTCGACCCAGTACTTC.

This clonotype was seen only a few times. This chain joins TRBV9 and TRBJ2-7; 11 nucleotides align to TRBD1. Germline V gene sequence: CDR1 SGDLS, CDR2 YYNGEE. The CDR3 has 16 amino acids. With V trimmed by 0 bases and J by 2 bases, 4 bases remained unmatched. The CDR3: CASSVAGTGGPYEQYF. CDR3 coding DNA: TGTGCCAGCAGCGTAGCCGGGACAGGGGGTCCCTACGAGCAGTACTTC. Using reference TRBV9 and TRBJ2-7 for the parts outside the CDR3, the full variable domain is DSGVTQTPKHLITATGQRVTLRCSPRSGDLSVYWYQQSLDQGLQFLIQYYNGEERAKGNILERFSAQQFPDLHSELNLSSLELGDSALYFCASSVAGTGGPYEQYFGPGTRLTVT.

The chain recombines TRBV5-1 with TRBJ2-7; tentatively, D is TRBD2 (5 bases). Germline lookup yields CDR1 SGHRS and CDR2 YFSETQ. V was trimmed by 0 bases and J by 3 bases, leaving 16 bases between them. This CDR3 has 16 amino acids. In DNA form, the CDR3 reads TGCGCCAGCAGCTTGGTGTCTGTGGGAGACTACTACGAGCAGTACTTC. Translating gives CASSLVSVGDYYEQYF.

This sequence joins TRBV11-2 and TRBJ2-1; TRBD1 or TRBD2 may be the D gene (7 bases each). The CDR3 consists of 18 residues. Trimming took 0 bases from V and 3 from J, leaving 18 bases between them. Germline lookup yields CDR1 SGHAT and CDR2 FQNNGV. The CDR3 reads CASSLDQGGDWYYNEQFF. DNA of the CDR3: TGTGCCAGCAGCTTAGATCAGGGGGGGGATTGGTACTACAATGAGCAGTTCTTC. Full variable domain (remainder filled in from reference TRBV11-2 and TRBJ2-1): EAGVAQSPRYKIIEKRQSVAFWCNPISGHATLYWYQQILGQGPKLLIQFQNNGVVDDSQLPKDRFSAERLKGVDSTLKIQPAKLEDSAVYLCASSLDQGGDWYYNEQFFGPGTRLTVL.

The CDR3 coding sequence is TGTGCCAGCAGTTTAGATTCATTTGGGGACAGGTACAATGAGCAGTTCTTC. This encodes CASSLDSFGDRYNEQFF. V gene TRBV12-3 or TRBV12-4 combines with J gene TRBJ2-1; 8 bases map to TRBD1. This CDR3 has 17 amino acids. Trimming removed 1 base from V and 4 bases from J; junction bases left unmatched: 9.

The chain uses TRBV29-1 and TRBJ2-5; 7 bases are a match to TRBD1. The V segment lost 2 bases and the J segment 11 bases; nucleotides outside the gene matches: 17. Germline V CDR1 and CDR2: SQVTM, ANQGSEA. CDR3 size: 15 residues. The CDR3 here is CSVENPDRPFYKQYF. The CDR3 bases are TGCAGCGTTGAAAACCCGGACAGGCCTTTCTACAAGCAGTACTTC.